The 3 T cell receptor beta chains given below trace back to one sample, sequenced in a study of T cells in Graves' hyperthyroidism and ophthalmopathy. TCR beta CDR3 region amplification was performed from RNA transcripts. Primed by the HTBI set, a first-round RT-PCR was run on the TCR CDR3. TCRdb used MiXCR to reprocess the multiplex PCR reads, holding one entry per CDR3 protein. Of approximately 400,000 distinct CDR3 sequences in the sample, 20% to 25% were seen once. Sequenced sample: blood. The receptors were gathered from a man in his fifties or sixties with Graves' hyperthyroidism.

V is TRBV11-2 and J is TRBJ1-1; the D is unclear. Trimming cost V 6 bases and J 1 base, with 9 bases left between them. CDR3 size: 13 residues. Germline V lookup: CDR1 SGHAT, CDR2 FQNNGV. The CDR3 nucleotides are TGTGCCAGCAGGAAGGTTGGGAACACTGAAGCTTTCTTT. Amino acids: CASRKVGNTEAFF. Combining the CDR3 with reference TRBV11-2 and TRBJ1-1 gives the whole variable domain EAGVAQSPRYKIIEKRQSVAFWCNPISGHATLYWYQQILGQGPKLLIQFQNNGVVDDSQLPKDRFSAERLKGVDSTLKIQPAKLEDSAVYLCASRKVGNTEAFFGQGTRLTVV.

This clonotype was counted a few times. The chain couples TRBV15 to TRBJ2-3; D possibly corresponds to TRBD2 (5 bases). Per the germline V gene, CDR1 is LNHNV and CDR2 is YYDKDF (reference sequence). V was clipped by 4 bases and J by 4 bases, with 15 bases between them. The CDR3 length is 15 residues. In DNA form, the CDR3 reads TGTGCCACCAGCAACTCGTTGGCGGGTTCAGATACGCAGTATTTT. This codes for CATSNSLAGSDTQYF.

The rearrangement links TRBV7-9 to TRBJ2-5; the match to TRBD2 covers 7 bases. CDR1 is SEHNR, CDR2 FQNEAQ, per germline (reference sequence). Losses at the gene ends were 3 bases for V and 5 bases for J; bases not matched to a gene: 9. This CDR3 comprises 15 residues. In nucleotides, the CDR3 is TGTGCCAGCAGCTTCGGGTGGCGGGAGTTGGAGACCCAGTACTTC. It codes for CASSFGWRELETQYF.